The 12 T cell receptor beta chains given below trace back to one sample, sequenced in a study of T cells in Graves' hyperthyroidism and ophthalmopathy. Amplification of TCR beta CDR3 regions used RNA as the template. Researchers ran a first-round RT-PCR on the TCR CDR3 using the HTBI primer set. TCRdb re-analysed the multiplex PCR reads in MiXCR, keeping a single row per CDR3 protein. The sample lists about 700,000 distinct CDR3 sequences; 45% were seen once. Sequenced: peripheral blood or thyroid tissue (not recorded which). The source of these receptors is an adult man with Graves' disease, either hyperthyroidism or ophthalmopathy (not recorded which).

This clonotype was detected many times. This sequence joins TRBV25-1 and TRBJ1-2; TRBD1 agrees at 9 bases. Germline V gives CDR1 MGHDK, CDR2 SYGVNS. The CDR3 spans 17 residues. Trimming cost V 10 bases and J 1 base; bases outside gene matches: 16. For the CDR3, the DNA is TGTGCCACCCATGTTGGACAGGGGATAATTCGTAACTATGGCTACACCTTC. Encoded protein: CATHVGQGIIRNYGYTF.

This clonotype was observed many times. The V and J genes are TRBV20-1 and TRBJ1-2; 7 positions agree with TRBD1. V shed 3 bases, J shed 8 bases, and the junction held 12 bases outside the gene matches. This CDR3 has 14 amino acids. Germline CDR1 and CDR2: DFQATT and SNEGSKA (reference sequence). The CDR3 DNA is TGCAGTGCTAGCCTAAAGACAGGGTCTGAAGGCTACACCTTC. It encodes CSASLKTGSEGYTF.

The sample holds a few counts of this clonotype. The chain joins TRBV5-1 to TRBJ2-7; D possibly corresponds to TRBD1 (6 bases). The CDR3 contains 15 residues. Germline V gene lookup returns CDR1 SGHRS and CDR2 YFSETQ. Deletions cut 1 base from V and 5 bases from J, with 16 bases between. DNA for the CDR3: TGCGCCAGCAGCTTGTCGCCAGGGGTAGCGAACGAGCAGTACTTC. Protein: CASSLSPGVANEQYF.

This rearrangement joins TRBV7-2 to TRBJ2-5; 9 nucleotides match TRBD2. The DNA end lines up better with TRBJ2-7; the J call may be wrong. From germline, CDR1 is SGHTA and CDR2 FQGNSA. The CDR3 sequence is 16 residues long. This CDR3 reads CASSERSGGPLYEQYF. As DNA, the CDR3 is TGTGCCAGCAGCGAGAGAAGCGGGGGGCCCCTCTACGAGCAGTACTTC.

This clonotype was seen only a few times. CDR3 residues: CASSLRGQGNYEQYF. CDR3 nucleotides: TGTGCCAGCAGCTTGCGCGGGCAGGGGAACTACGAGCAGTACTTC. This chain links TRBV5-5 with TRBJ2-7; weak D call: TRBD1 (6 bases). CDR1 is SGHKS, CDR2 YYEKEE, per germline (reference sequence). This CDR3 is built from 15 residues. Trimming left V 1 base short and J 3 bases short, with 14 bases between.

The V gene is TRBV29-1, the J gene TRBJ1-4; D is unclear. V was shortened by 7 bases and J by 2 bases, with 14 bases between the two germline ends. Germline V CDR1 and CDR2: SQVTM, ANQGSEA. CDR3 length: 14 residues. The CDR3: CSADRLGTNEKLFF. The CDR3 DNA reads as TGCAGCGCGGACCGATTGGGGACTAATGAAAAACTGTTTTTT.

Details on this clonotype: The junction departs from the called germline gene at one end, perhaps through a read error. The chain employs TRBV10-1 and TRBJ2-5; possibly TRBD1 or TRBD2 for D (5 bases each). From germline, CDR1 is WNHNN and CDR2 SYGVQD (reference sequence). The CDR3 extends over 16 amino acids. In DNA form, the CDR3 reads TGTGCCAGTAGTATTTCCAGCCCGGGACCGCAAGAGACCCAGTACTTC. This sequence encodes CASSISSPGPQETQYF.

The chain uses TRBV20-1 and TRBJ2-5; 8 bases are a match to TRBD1. V dropped 0 bases and J dropped 5; count of bases not matched to a gene: 8. The CDR3 is 15 residues long. Germline V CDR1 and CDR2: DFQATT, SNEGSKA (reference sequence). CDR3 amino acids: CSARDGQGAGETQYF. DNA of the CDR3: TGCAGTGCTAGAGATGGGCAGGGGGCGGGGGAGACCCAGTACTTC.

Of note for this clonotype: The junction shows a germline mismatch at one end, possibly a read error. This chain joins TRBV2 and TRBJ1-6, with D possibly being TRBD1 (5 bases). The CDR3 has 14 amino acids. Germline assignment: CDR1 SNHLY and CDR2 FYNNEI. For the CDR3, the DNA is TGTGCCATCAGTGAAGGTCAGGGCGATTCACCCCTCCGCTTT. It encodes CAISEGQGDSPLRF.

To note about this clonotype: A junction boundary mismatches the germline segment, possibly from a read error. The chain recombines TRBV7-9 with TRBJ1-4; D is ambiguous. The CDR3 consists of 15 residues. Germline CDR1 reads SEHNR; CDR2 reads FQNEAQ (reference sequence). CDR3 nucleotides: TGTGCCGGCAGCCACAAAGTAACAACTAATGAAAAACTGTTTTTT. Its translation is CAGSHKVTTNEKLFF.

The chain links TRBV28 to TRBJ2-5; D remains unclear. This CDR3 contains 12 residues. V lost 8 bases, J lost 1 base, and 8 bases lay in between. Germline CDR1 is MDHEN and CDR2 is SYDVKM. This CDR3 is CASGQFQETQYF. Written as DNA, the CDR3 is TGTGCCAGCGGGCAGTTCCAAGAGACCCAGTACTTC.

The count of this clonotype is one. This chain uses TRBV7-6 with TRBJ1-5, with 12 bases matching TRBD1. Germline values: CDR1 SGHVS, CDR2 FNYEAQ. The V segment lost 8 bases and the J segment 6 bases; nucleotides outside the gene matches: 11. This CDR3 is built from 16 residues. The CDR3 protein is CASARPGTGGTQPQHF. CDR3 DNA: TGTGCCAGCGCCCGACCCGGGACAGGGGGCACTCAGCCCCAGCATTTT.